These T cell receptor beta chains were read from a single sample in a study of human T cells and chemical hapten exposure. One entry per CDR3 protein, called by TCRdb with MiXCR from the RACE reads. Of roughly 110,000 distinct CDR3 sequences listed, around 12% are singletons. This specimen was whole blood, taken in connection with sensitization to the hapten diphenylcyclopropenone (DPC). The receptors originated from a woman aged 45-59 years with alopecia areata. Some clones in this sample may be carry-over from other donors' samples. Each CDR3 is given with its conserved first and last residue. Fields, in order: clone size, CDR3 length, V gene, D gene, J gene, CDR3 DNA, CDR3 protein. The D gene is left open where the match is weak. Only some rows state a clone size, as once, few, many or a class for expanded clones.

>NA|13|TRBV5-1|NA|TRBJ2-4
TGCGCCAGCAGCTTGGAGTGGGCAACTATTCAGTACTTC
CASSLEWATIQYF
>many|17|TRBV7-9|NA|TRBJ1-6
TGTGCCAGCAGCTTAGCTGGCATTCTCTCCTATAATTCACCCCTCCACTTT
CASSLAGILSYNSPLHF
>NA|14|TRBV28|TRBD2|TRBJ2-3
TGTGCCAGCGGGACTAGCGGCGAGGGGGATACGCAGTATTTT
CASGTSGEGDTQYF
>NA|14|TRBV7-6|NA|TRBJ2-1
TGTGCCAGCCAAGCCGGGATGGGGTTTAACGAGCAGTTCTTC
CASQAGMGFNEQFF
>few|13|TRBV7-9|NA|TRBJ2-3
TGTGCCAGCGGGCGGGGAAGCACAGATACGCAGTATTTT
CASGRGSTDTQYF
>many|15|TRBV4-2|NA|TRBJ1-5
TGTGCCAGCAGCCAAGATGGTATGTTTAATCAGCCCCAGCATTTT
CASSQDGMFNQPQHF
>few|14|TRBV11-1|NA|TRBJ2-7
TGTGCCAGCAGTTGGGGAGGATCTACCTACGAGCAGTACTTC
CASSWGGSTYEQYF
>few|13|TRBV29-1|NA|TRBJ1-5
TGCAGCGTTGAAGGGGAGGCCAATCAGCCCCAGCATTTT
CSVEGEANQPQHF
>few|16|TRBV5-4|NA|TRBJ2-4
TGTGCCAGCAGCTTGGCTCCCGGAGCTGCCAAAAACATTCAGTACTTC
CASSLAPGAAKNIQYF
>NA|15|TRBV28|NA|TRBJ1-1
TGTGCCAGCACCTTACCCGGGGGAGGGAACACTGAAGCTTTCTTT
CASTLPGGGNTEAFF
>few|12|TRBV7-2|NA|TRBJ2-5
TGTGCCAGCAGTCCGACATGGGAGACCCAGTACTTC
CASSPTWETQYF
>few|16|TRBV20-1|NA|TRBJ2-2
TGCAGTGCTAGTCATCACGGAGTAGGGAACACCGGGGAGCTGTTTTTT
CSASHHGVGNTGELFF
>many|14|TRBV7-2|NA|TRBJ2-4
TGTGCCAGCAGCCCCCGGGACGCCAAAAACATTCAGTACTTC
CASSPRDAKNIQYF
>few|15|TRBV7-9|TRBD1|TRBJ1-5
TGTGCCAGCAGCTTAGAAGGGACAGGGAACCAGCCCCAGCATTTT
CASSLEGTGNQPQHF
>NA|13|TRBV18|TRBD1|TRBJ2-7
TGTGCCAGCTCACCAGGCGACAGGGGCGAGCAGTACTTC
CASSPGDRGEQYF
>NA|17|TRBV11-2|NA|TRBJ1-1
TGTGCCAGCAGCTCATCACTAGGACTCTCGCTAGACGCTGAAGCTTTCTTT
CASSSSLGLSLDAEAFF
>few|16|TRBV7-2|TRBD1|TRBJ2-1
TGTGCCAGCAGCCCGGAAGGGACAGGGCCGGACAATGAGCAGTTCTTC
CASSPEGTGPDNEQFF
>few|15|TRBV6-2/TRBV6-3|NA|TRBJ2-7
TGTGCCAGCAGTCTACTCCGGGACTTCTCCTACGAGCAGTACTTC
CASSLLRDFSYEQYF
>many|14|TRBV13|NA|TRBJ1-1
TGTGCCAGCAGCACCCGACGGGATTCGGCTGAAGCTTTCTTT
CASSTRRDSAEAFF
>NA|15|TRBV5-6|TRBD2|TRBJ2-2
TGTGCCAGCAGCCACGGGAGGAAGTACACCGGGGAGCTGTTTTTT
CASSHGRKYTGELFF
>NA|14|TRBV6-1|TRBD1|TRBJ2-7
TGTGCCAGCAGTCTGTTCGGGACAGGGGAAGAGCAGTACTTC
CASSLFGTGEEQYF
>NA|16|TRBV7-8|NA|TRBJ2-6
TGTGCCAGCAGCTTAGGCGGGCGCTCTGGGGCCAACGTCCTGACTTTC
CASSLGGRSGANVLTF
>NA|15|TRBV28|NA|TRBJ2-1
TGTGCCAGCCCACCACTTGGGGCGGAGGCTAATGAGCAGTTCTTC
CASPPLGAEANEQFF
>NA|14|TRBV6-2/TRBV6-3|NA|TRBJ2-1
TGTGCCAGCAGTTTTTTTGGGGGCTCGAGTGAGCAGTTCTTC
CASSFFGGSSEQFF
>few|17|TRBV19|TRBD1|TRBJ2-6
TGTGCCACCCAAGGGGGACAGCTACCCTCTGGGGCCAACGTCCTGACTTTC
CATQGGQLPSGANVLTF
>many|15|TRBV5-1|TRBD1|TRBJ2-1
TGCGCCAGCAGCCCGGGACAGGGGAACTACAATGAGCAGTTCTTC
CASSPGQGNYNEQFF
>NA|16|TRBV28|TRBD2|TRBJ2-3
TGTGCCAGCAGGGGGGAGACTAGCGGTCCCAGGGATACGCAGTATTTT
CASRGETSGPRDTQYF
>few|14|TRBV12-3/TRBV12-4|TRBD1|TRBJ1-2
TGTGCCAGCAGGGAGGGGACAGGGCCCTATGGCTACACCTTC
CASREGTGPYGYTF
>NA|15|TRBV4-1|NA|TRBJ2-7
TGCGCCAGCAGCCACTCAGGTGGGGGTGGTAGTGAGCAGTACTTC
CASSHSGGGGSEQYF
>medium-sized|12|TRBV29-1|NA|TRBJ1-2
TGCAGCGTTACCGACGCCAAATATGGCTACACCTTC
CSVTDAKYGYTF
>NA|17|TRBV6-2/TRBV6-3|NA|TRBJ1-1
TGTGCCAGCAGTTATCAATTGAGCGGGGTCTCGGACACTGAAGCTTTCTTT
CASSYQLSGVSDTEAFF
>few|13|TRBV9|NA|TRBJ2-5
TGTGCCAGCAGCGTAGCCGGCGGGGTGACCCAGTACTTC
CASSVAGGVTQYF
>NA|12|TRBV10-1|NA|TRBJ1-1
TGCGCCAGCAGGACAGAAGCCTTTGAAGCTTTCTTT
CASRTEAFEAFF
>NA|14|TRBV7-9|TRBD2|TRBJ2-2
TGTGCCAACGGACTAGCGGAGAACACCGGGGAGCTGTTTTTT
CANGLAENTGELFF
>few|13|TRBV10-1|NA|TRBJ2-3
TGCGCCAGCAGTGAGAGAGGGGCAGATACGCAGTATTTT
CASSERGADTQYF
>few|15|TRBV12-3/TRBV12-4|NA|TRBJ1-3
TGTGCCAGCAATCAAGGGCTGGTGGCTGGAAACACCATATATTTT
CASNQGLVAGNTIYF
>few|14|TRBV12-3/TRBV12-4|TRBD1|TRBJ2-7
TGTGCCAGCAGTTTCGGGACAGCACTTCTTGAGCAGTACTTC
CASSFGTALLEQYF